This TCR beta chain is from a study of blood T cells in healthy people across ages (dated by TCRdb to 2013 to 2016). Looking at the study overall: Template switching captured roughly one uniquely barcoded TCR beta cDNA molecule per two T cells in model experiments. To avoid experimental bias, donors of different ages were distributed randomly across sequencing lanes. Using deep sequencing normalized with unique cDNA molecular identifiers, the study measured how TCR beta repertoire diversity changes with age. Using the same blood draw, the study looked at two additional independent replicas of 1 million unique cDNA reads for two donors, one aged 18 to 30 and the other aged 80 or older. The donors were divided into four age groups: young (average around 16 years), middle-aged (almost 40), aged (approximately 62) and long-lived (about 84).

To prepare the library, 5' RACE was applied. This sample was sequenced with an Illumina HiSeq 2500. A second roughly 6 to 12 cycle PCR used a sample-barcoded 5' primer and a J-beta primer mix. Each TCR beta cDNA molecule received a unique molecular identifier from a template-switch 5' adaptor carrying 12 random nucleotides. Each sample yielded at least 2.5 million CDR3-containing paired-end reads. The Mint cDNA synthesis kit, primed by a TRBC-specific oligonucleotide, was used to synthesize first-strand cDNA from all RNA. Following uracil-DNA glycosylase treatment, a first 18-cycle PCR with universal primers M1SS and BC2_uni_R was performed on all cDNA. From the authors' description of their analysis: For normalization, 1 million high-quality reads were randomly selected from each sample, with every read carrying a distinct molecular identifier. Instead of being binned into consensus sequences, reads with shared molecular identifiers were discarded. CDR3 identification, clonotype clustering and error correction used MiTCR with a Q25 quality threshold and the strictest error-elimination algorithm. A nonparametric unseen species model using Euler transformation provided a lower-bound estimate of total TCR beta diversity. TCRdb ran its own pipeline on the public reads, namely fastp trimming at Q25 and MiXCR clone calling, and kept in-frame beta chains. Here each entry gathers all rows of one CDR3 protein and keeps the most common genes and DNA. The authors' filters were not applied to this entry. Recorded for this sample are 980,000 or so distinct CDR3 sequences; around 49% of them occurred a single time. The ten largest clones represent 13% of the sample.

Broader findings and caveats from the paper: As age increased, observed TCR beta diversity per million T cells dropped in a roughly linear way, and a significant reduction was already evident by age about 36. Bulk unsorted PBMC profiling prevented conclusive comparison of naive and antigen-experienced compartments. Compared with the aged group, more naive CD4+ T cells, fewer expanded clones and increased TCR diversity were shown by the long-lived group, suggesting age selection. Donor CMV infection status was unknown, potentially confounding age-related changes in expanded clonotypes. Estimates of total diversity based on one million sequenced T cells were considered lower bounds and underestimates. Observed TCR beta diversity correlated strongly with the percentage of naive T cells measured by flow cytometry.

Notes on this clonotype: Its binding antigen is unknown. Base qualities are not at hand, and no much larger clone is one base apart.

The donors were about 40 Caucasian individuals from Russia, aged 6 to 90 years, who were systemically healthy. Ten milliliters of peripheral blood were drawn from each donor into EDTA-treated Vacutainer tubes. Ficoll-Paque density-gradient centrifugation was used to isolate PBMCs, with at least 6.5 million per sample. Trizol reagent was used to extract total RNA from PBMCs, with at least 5.5 micrograms per sample. The percentages of naive CD45RAhigh/CD27high T cells were determined by flow cytometry on a PBMC aliquot from every donor. Sequences SQVTM (CDR1) and ANQGSEA (CDR2) are obtained from the germline V gene. There are 13 amino acids in the CDR3, from cysteine to phenylalanine inclusive. Of the read, only the CDR3 DNA is kept; its 39 bases are in frame from base 1. The germline ends are 11 bases apart after V is trimmed by 4 bases and J by 4 bases.

The sequencing input was blood. This TCR derives from a man under 40 in good health. The chain joins TRBV29-1 to TRBJ2-1; no D gene is confidently identified. Here the CDR3 is given as CSVVGDGYNEQFF. The bases are TGCAGCGTTGTAGGAGACGGGTACAATGAGCAGTTCTTC.